A single TCR beta chain is shown here with its context. No antigen is known for it. This sample is part of a study of blood T cells in healthy people across ages. Overall study findings and caveats: Fewer expanded clones and more diversity marked long-lived versus aged donors.

The length of the CDR3 is 14 residues. Germline V gene lookup returns CDR1 SGHRS and CDR2 YFSETQ. The V end lost 9 bases, the J end lost 13 bases, and 26 bases lay between the germline ends. Primed by a sample-barcoded 5' primer and a J-beta primer mix, a second PCR proceeded for roughly 6 to 12 cycles. A single record per CDR3 protein comes from TCRdb applying MiXCR to the 5' RACE reads. The sample comprises under 1,000,000 distinct CDR3 sequences, roughly 40% of which are singletons, and roughly 13% rests with the top ten. The sequence was obtained from a man younger than 35 in good health. V usage is TRBV5-1 and J usage is TRBJ2-4; D may correspond to TRBD1 or TRBD2 (5 bases each). The sequencing sample was made of blood. The CDR3, as DNA: TGCGCCACCGCTCGGGGCTCTGGTCAGAATGAGCAGTACTTC. It is translated as CATARGSGQNEQYF.